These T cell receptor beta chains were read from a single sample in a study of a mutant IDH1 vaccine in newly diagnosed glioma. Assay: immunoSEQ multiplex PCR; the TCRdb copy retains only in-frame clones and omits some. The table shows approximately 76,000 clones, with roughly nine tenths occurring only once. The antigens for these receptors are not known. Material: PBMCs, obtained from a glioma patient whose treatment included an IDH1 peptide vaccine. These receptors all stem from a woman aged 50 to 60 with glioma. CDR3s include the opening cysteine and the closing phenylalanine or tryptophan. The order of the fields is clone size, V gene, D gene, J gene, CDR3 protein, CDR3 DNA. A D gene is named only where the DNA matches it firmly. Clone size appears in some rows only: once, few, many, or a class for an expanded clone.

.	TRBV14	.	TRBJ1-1	CASSQEGIGTEAFF	TGTGCCAGCAGCCAGGAGGGGATTGGCACTGAAGCTTTCTTT
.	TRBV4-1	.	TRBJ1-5	CASSQEVSVGSNQPQHF	TGCGCCAGCAGCCAAGAAGTCTCGGTAGGGAGCAATCAGCCCCAGCATTTT
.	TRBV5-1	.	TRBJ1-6	CASSSEGSSYNSPLHF	TGCGCCAGCAGCTCAGAGGGAAGCTCCTATAATTCACCCCTCCACTTT
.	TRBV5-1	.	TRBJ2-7	CASSLAEGEGEQYF	TGCGCCAGCAGCTTGGCCGAGGGAGAGGGCGAGCAGTACTTC
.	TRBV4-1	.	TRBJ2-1	CASSHPLKTAGNEQFF	TGCGCCAGCAGCCATCCCCTGAAGACAGCGGGCAATGAGCAGTTCTTC
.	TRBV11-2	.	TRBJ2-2	CASSSLRMRGTGELFF	TGTGCCAGCAGCTCGCTTCGTATGAGGGGCACCGGGGAGCTGTTTTTT
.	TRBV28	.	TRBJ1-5	CASSGTVSNQPQHF	TGTGCCAGCAGTGGTACAGTTAGCAATCAGCCCCAGCATTTT
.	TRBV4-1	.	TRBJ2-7	CASSHYTGLSYEQYF	TGCGCCAGCAGCCATTATACGGGACTCAGCTACGAGCAGTACTTC
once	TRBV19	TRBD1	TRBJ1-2	CASSPGTANYGYTF	TGTGCCAGTAGTCCCGGGACAGCTAACTATGGCTACACCTTC
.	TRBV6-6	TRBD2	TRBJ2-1	CASGLAGGRYNEQFF	TGTGCCAGCGGACTAGCGGGAGGCCGATACAATGAGCAGTTCTTC
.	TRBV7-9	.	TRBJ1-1	CASSSPRGRAEAFF	TGTGCCAGCAGCTCCCCCCGGGGGAGAGCTGAAGCTTTCTTT
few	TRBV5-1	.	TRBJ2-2	CASSQTSNTGELFF	TGCGCCAGCAGCCAGACATCGAACACCGGGGAGCTGTTTTTT
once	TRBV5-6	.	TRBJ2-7	CASSATYEQYF	TGTGCCAGCAGCGCGACCTACGAGCAGTACTTC
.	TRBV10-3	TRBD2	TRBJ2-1	CAISPLLPSGRRVYNEQFF	TGTGCCATCAGTCCGTTATTACCTAGCGGGAGAAGGGTCTACAATGAGCAGTTCTTC
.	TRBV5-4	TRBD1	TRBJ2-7	CASSRDRRSSYEQYF	TGTGCCAGCAGTCGGGACAGAAGGAGCTCCTACGAGCAGTACTTC
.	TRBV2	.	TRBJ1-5	CASSEGQGITPQHF	TGTGCCAGCAGTGAGGGGCAGGGGATCACGCCCCAGCATTTT
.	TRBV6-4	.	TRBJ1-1	CASSDFGGVNTEAFF	TGTGCCAGCAGTGACTTCGGAGGGGTGAACACTGAAGCTTTCTTT
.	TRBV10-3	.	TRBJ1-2	CAISDKPPKQKDYTF	TGTGCCATCAGCGATAAGCCCCCAAAACAAAAGGACTACACCTTC
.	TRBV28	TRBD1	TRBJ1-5	CASSPPGTGNQPQHF	TGTGCCAGCAGTCCACCCGGGACAGGGAATCAGCCCCAGCATTTT
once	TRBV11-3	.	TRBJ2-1	CASSLTGRGSEQFF	TGTGCCAGCAGCTTAACGGGTAGGGGGAGTGAGCAGTTCTTC
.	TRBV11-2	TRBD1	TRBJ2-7	CASSLDKDRVDEQYF	TGTGCCAGCAGCTTAGACAAGGACAGGGTTGACGAGCAGTACTTC
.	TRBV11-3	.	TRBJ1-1	CASSLVGNTEAFF	TGTGCCAGCAGCTTAGTGGGGAACACTGAAGCTTTCTTT
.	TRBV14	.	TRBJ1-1	CASSPTGRGNTEAFF	TGTGCCAGCAGCCCGACAGGAAGAGGGAACACTGAAGCTTTCTTT
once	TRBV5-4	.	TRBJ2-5	CASSESGRFTETQYF	TGTGCCAGCAGCGAGTCAGGGAGGTTCACGGAGACCCAGTACTTC
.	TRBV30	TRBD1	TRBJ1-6	CAWDGTGVHSPLHF	TGTGCCTGGGATGGGACAGGTGTCCATTCACCCCTCCACTTT
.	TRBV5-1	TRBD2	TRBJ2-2	CASSSGLAGANTGELFF	TGCGCCAGCAGCTCCGGGCTAGCGGGGGCGAACACCGGGGAGCTGTTTTTT
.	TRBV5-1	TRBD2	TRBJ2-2	CASTWGTSANTGELFF	TGCGCCAGCACCTGGGGGACTAGCGCGAACACCGGGGAGCTGTTTTTT
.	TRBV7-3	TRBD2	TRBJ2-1	CASSPSGIDVEQFF	TGTGCCAGCAGCCCTAGCGGGATAGATGTTGAGCAGTTCTTC
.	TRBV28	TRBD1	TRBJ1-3	CASRPGTGGYGNTIYF	TGTGCCAGCAGACCAGGGACAGGGGGCTATGGAAACACCATATATTTT
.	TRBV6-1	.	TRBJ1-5	CASSKTGAQHF	TGTGCCAGCAGCAAGACTGGAGCCCAGCATTTT
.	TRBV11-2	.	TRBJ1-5	CASSLEANQPQHF	TGTGCCAGCAGCTTAGAGGCGAATCAGCCCCAGCATTTT
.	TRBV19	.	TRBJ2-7	CASSIGAGYEQYF	TGTGCCAGTAGTATTGGCGCAGGGTACGAGCAGTACTTC
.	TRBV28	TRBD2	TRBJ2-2	CASSPLGASGRAGTGELFF	TGTGCCAGCAGTCCCCTAGGGGCTAGCGGGAGGGCCGGCACCGGGGAGCTGTTTTTT
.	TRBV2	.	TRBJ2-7	CASRGVDSSLEQYF	TGTGCCAGCAGGGGGGTAGACTCTTCCCTCGAGCAGTACTTC
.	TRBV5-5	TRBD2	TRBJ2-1	CASSSRLAGDLYNEQFF	TGTGCCAGCAGCTCACGACTAGCGGGAGACCTCTACAATGAGCAGTTCTTC
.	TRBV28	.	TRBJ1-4	CAEGRTVPEKLFF	TGTGCCGAGGGGAGAACGGTCCCTGAAAAACTGTTTTTT
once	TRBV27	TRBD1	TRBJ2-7	CASSPGTGRHEQYF	TGTGCCAGCAGTCCCGGGACAGGGAGACACGAGCAGTACTTC
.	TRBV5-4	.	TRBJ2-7	CASSLGGGNSYEQYF	TGTGCCAGCAGCTTGGGTGGCGGAAACTCCTACGAGCAGTACTTC
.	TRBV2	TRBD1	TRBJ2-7	CASYGQGNYEQYF	TGTGCCAGCTACGGACAGGGGAATTACGAGCAGTACTTC
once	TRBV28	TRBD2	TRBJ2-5	CASSSRTSGSKETQYF	TGTGCCAGCAGTTCCAGGACTAGCGGTTCTAAAGAGACCCAGTACTTC
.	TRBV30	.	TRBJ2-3	CAWCWGPTDTQYF	TGTGCCTGGTGTTGGGGGCCCACAGATACGCAGTATTTT
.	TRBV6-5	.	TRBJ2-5	CASTPVMGAVETQYF	TGTGCCAGCACCCCCGTTATGGGGGCGGTAGAGACCCAGTACTTC
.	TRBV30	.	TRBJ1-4	CAWSVGTMTFNNEKLFF	TGTGCCTGGAGTGTGGGCACGATGACTTTCAATAATGAAAAACTGTTTTTT
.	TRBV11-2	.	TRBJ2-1	CASSLVDEQFF	TGTGCCAGCAGCTTAGTGGATGAGCAGTTCTTC
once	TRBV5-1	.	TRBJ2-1	CASSLRSQNSYNEQFF	TGCGCCAGCAGCCTCAGGTCGCAAAACTCCTACAATGAGCAGTTCTTC
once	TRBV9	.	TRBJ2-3	CASSPGGTSKTDTQYF	TGTGCCAGCAGCCCAGGGGGGACGTCAAAAACAGATACGCAGTATTTT
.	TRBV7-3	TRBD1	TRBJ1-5	CASSLTGGGRFSNQPQHF	TGTGCCAGCAGCTTGACAGGGGGTGGCCGCTTTAGCAATCAGCCCCAGCATTTT